These 15 T cell receptor beta chains originate from one sample sequenced in a study of PD-1 blockade in classical Hodgkin lymphoma. Patients all relapsed after autologous stem cell transplantation, and there was variation in brentuximab vedotin exposure. Sequencing used immunoSEQ multiplex PCR; TCRdb keeps in-frame clones, though not all of them. The sample has approximately 21,000 clones; 70% to 80% are singletons. The source was peripheral blood mononuclear cells (PBMCs), collected at baseline. All receptors come from a human donor with classical Hodgkin lymphoma.

The J gene is TRBJ2-5, the V gene TRBV10-3; D unresolved. The CDR3 is 13 residues long. The germline CDR1 and CDR2 sequences are ENHRY and SYGVKD. The V end lost 4 bases, the J end lost 3 bases, and 9 bases lay between the germline ends. CDR3 residues: CAISGFVEETQYF. The CDR3 nucleotides read TGTGCCATCAGTGGTTTCGTGGAAGAGACCCAGTACTTC.

The V and J genes are TRBV30 and TRBJ1-5; D call uncertain. Per the germline V gene, CDR1 is GTSNPN and CDR2 is SVGIG (reference sequence). The CDR3 has 13 amino acids. With 2 bases removed from V and 7 bases from J, the gap between germline ends came to 12 bases. The CDR3 here is CAWSPESRQPQHF. In DNA form, the CDR3 reads TGTGCCTGGAGTCCGGAATCTCGACAGCCCCAGCATTTT.

The J gene is TRBJ2-2, the V gene TRBV27; D uncertain. Trimming took 4 bases from V and 1 from J, leaving 10 bases between them. The CDR3 is made up of 15 amino acids. Germline assignment: CDR1 MNHEY and CDR2 SMNVEV (reference sequence). Here the CDR3 DNA reads TGTGCCAGCAGTTACTCGAAACAGAACACCGGGGAGCTGTTTTTT. It is translated as CASSYSKQNTGELFF.

In its sample, this clone was seen once. The V gene is TRBV5-5, the J gene TRBJ1-2, with D uncertain. Germline assignment: CDR1 SGHKS and CDR2 YYEKEE (reference sequence). The CDR3 has 13 amino acids. Trimming removed 5 bases at V and 3 bases at J, with 11 bases between. CDR3 coding DNA: TGTGCCAGCAGTCCACTTGGGGACTATGGCTACACCTTC. Translating it yields CASSPLGDYGYTF.

In this sample, this clone turned up a few times. V gene TRBV7-8 combines with J gene TRBJ1-2; D is unclear. Trimming stripped 5 bases from V and 4 bases from J, with 14 bases between. The germline V gene encodes CDR1 SGHVS and CDR2 FQNEAQ. The CDR3 covers 14 residues. CDR3 region: CASSPRREIYGYTF. The CDR3, as DNA: TGTGCCAGCAGCCCCCGGAGAGAAATCTATGGCTACACCTTC.

The table lists this clone with a few counts. The gene calls are TRBV5-4 and TRBJ1-1, with D possibly TRBD1 on 5 matching bases. The germline V and J ends were trimmed by 0 bases and 3 bases, with 15 bases remaining between them. This CDR3 spans 16 amino acids. The germline V gene has CDR1 SGHNT and CDR2 YYREEE (reference sequence). CDR3 in DNA: TGTGCCAGCAGCTTGGAGGTCAGGGCTAGGGACACTGAAGCTTTCTTT. Translating gives CASSLEVRARDTEAFF.

This clone has a handful of counts. The chain's CDR3 is CASSVAGTGGDEQFF. The CDR3 region has the DNA TGTGCCAGCAGCGTAGCCGGGACAGGGGGCGATGAGCAGTTCTTC. The chain recombines TRBV9 with TRBJ2-1, with 12 bases matching TRBD1. The junction had 3 bases not matched to a gene; V was cut back by 0 bases and J by 8 bases. The germline V gene encodes CDR1 SGDLS and CDR2 YYNGEE. CDR3 size: 15 residues.

This clone was seen a handful of times. This chain links TRBV11-2 with TRBJ1-2, with D perhaps TRBD1 (5 bases). Germline values: CDR1 SGHAT, CDR2 FQNNGV. V was pared by 5 bases and J by 4 bases, with 17 bases between. The CDR3 sequence is 15 residues long. CDR3 sequence reads: CASSRTGGLVYGYTF. The CDR3 bases are TGTGCCAGCAGCCGAACCGGGGGGTTGGTCTATGGCTACACCTTC. The complete variable domain, with remaining parts taken from reference TRBV11-2 and TRBJ1-2, reads EAGVAQSPRYKIIEKRQSVAFWCNPISGHATLYWYQQILGQGPKLLIQFQNNGVVDDSQLPKDRFSAERLKGVDSTLKIQPAKLEDSAVYLCASSRTGGLVYGYTFGSGTRLTVV.

This clone was observed a handful of times. V and J are TRBV7-2 and TRBJ1-3, with 7 bases lining up with TRBD1. Germline trimming cut 1 base from V and 1 base from J; bases unmatched to any gene: 4. The CDR3 totals 16 residues. Germline V CDR1 and CDR2: SGHTA, FQGNSA. Written as DNA, the CDR3 is TGTGCCAGCAGCTTAGAGACAGGGCTTTCTGGAAACACCATATATTTT. It encodes CASSLETGLSGNTIYF.

This chain links TRBV4-1 with TRBJ1-2; D ambiguous. The CDR3 has 15 residues. CDR1 MGHRA and CDR2 YSYEKL come from the germline V gene. The V end lost 1 base, the J end lost 8 bases, and 17 bases lay between the germline ends. The CDR3 is CASSQADGGGRGYTF. The CDR3 bases are TGCGCCAGCAGCCAAGCCGACGGCGGAGGGAGAGGCTACACCTTC.

V is TRBV4-1 and J is TRBJ1-4; TRBD1 agrees at 8 bases. CDR1 and CDR2 (germline): MGHRA, YSYEKL. V trimming: 4 bases; J trimming: 4 bases; junction bases outside the gene matches: 14. This CDR3 has 18 residues. CDR3 sequence: CASSPRRTGRRDNEKLFF. For the CDR3, the DNA is TGCGCCAGCAGCCCCCGTCGGACAGGGAGGAGAGATAATGAAAAACTGTTTTTT.

The chain is built from TRBV7-6 and TRBJ2-3; D might be TRBD2 (6 bases). CDR1 and CDR2 from the germline V gene are SGHVS and FNYEAQ. This CDR3 contains 16 residues. V was shortened by 2 bases and J by 3 bases, with 15 bases between the two germline ends. The CDR3 DNA reads TGTGCCAGCAGCTTACAAGAGGCGGGGCGGACAGATACGCAGTATTTT. As protein: CASSLQEAGRTDTQYF.

The gene calls are TRBV28 and TRBJ2-4; 7 nucleotides agree with TRBD1. The CDR3 consists of 16 residues. The germline V gene encodes CDR1 MDHEN and CDR2 SYDVKM. V was pared by 4 bases and J by 1 base, with 7 bases of the junction left unmatched. CDR3 sequence (DNA): TGTGCCAGCAGTTCCCCGACAGGGACGGCCAAAAACATTCAGTACTTC. It encodes CASSSPTGTAKNIQYF.

V gene TRBV28 combines with J gene TRBJ2-7, with D possibly being TRBD1 (6 bases). Between the trimmed V and J ends, which lost 1 base and 6 bases, there was a span of 13 bases. CDR1 is MDHEN, CDR2 SYDVKM, per germline. The CDR3 loop spans 14 amino acids. CDR3 DNA sequence: TGTGCCAGCAGTTTATCTGGGCCAGGGGCCGAGCAGTACTTC. Its protein is CASSLSGPGAEQYF. Drawing the rest from reference TRBV28 and TRBJ2-7, the complete variable domain is DVKVTQSSRYLVKRTGEKVFLECVQDMDHENMFWYRQDPGLGLRLIYFSYDVKMKEKGDIPEGYSVSREKKERFSLILESASTNQTSMYLCASSLSGPGAEQYFGPGTRLTVT.

The chain carries TRBV19 and TRBJ2-7; D is perhaps TRBD1 (5 bases). This CDR3 has 14 amino acids. V was shortened by 3 bases and J by 6 bases, with 15 bases between the two germline ends. In germline, CDR1 is LNHDA, CDR2 SQIVND (reference sequence). The CDR3 nucleotides are TGTGCCAGTAGTATCGGCAGGGCCTTTTCCGAGCAGTACTTC. Translated: CASSIGRAFSEQYF.